This TCR beta chain was observed in a study of regulatory T cells in long-lasting Graves disease. Study outcomes and limitations: Reduced TCR diversity was observed in persistent Graves' patients versus newly diagnosed patients. Under persistent disease, TRBV28, TRBJ1-2 and TRBJ2-5 were used preferentially.

Germline V CDR1 and CDR2: MGHRA, YSYEKL. V was shortened by 2 bases and J by 7 bases, with 17 bases between the two germline ends. This CDR3 region has 15 residues. As for time point: newly diagnosed GD, antithyroid drugs for less than 3 months. The TCR library was made from RNA that had been extracted from PBMCs in TRIzol. HTBI primers from iRepertoire and Arm-PCR of CDR3 regions yielded the TCR beta libraries. TCRdb used MiXCR to reprocess the multiplex PCR reads, holding one entry per CDR3 protein. The sample contains 380,000 or so distinct CDR3 sequences, about 16% of which appear only once. This clonotype was seen a few times. What it binds is unknown. These same data were also listed under a study on T cells in Graves' hyperthyroidism and ophthalmopathy.

This chain connects TRBV4-1 to TRBJ1-2, with D perhaps matching TRBD1 (6 bases). The sequences come from peripheral blood mononuclear cells (PBMCs), collected at new diagnosis, from a patient treated with antithyroid drugs. This TCR was recovered from a woman between 18 and 29 years old with Graves disease. The CDR3 sequence: CASSQRIGGSSGYTF. The CDR3 DNA follows: TGCGCCAGCAGCCAACGCATAGGGGGGAGCTCTGGCTACACCTTC.